The rows below give T cell receptor beta chains drawn from one sample of a study of early stage breast cancer tumors. Assay used: immunoSEQ multiplex PCR; TCRdb lists only in-frame clones, some missing. Of around 20,000 clones in the sample, around 82% are singletons; the top ten hold more than 1.5%. The sequencing input was blood. All receptors come from a person between 70 and 80 years old with breast cancer. Both conserved end residues are part of each CDR3. D genes are given only for firm matches. Clone size is shown for a subset of rows, as once, few, many or a class of expanded clone.

CDR3nt: TGTGCCAGCAGTACAGGGTTTGGCCCTGGAAACACCATATATTTT; CDR3aa: CASSTGFGPGNTIYF; v_gene: TRBV27; abundance: -; j_gene: TRBJ1-3; d_gene: -
CDR3nt: TGTGCCAGCAGTAGGATTCGGGGTCAGAACATTCAGTACTTC; CDR3aa: CASSRIRGQNIQYF; v_gene: TRBV11-2; abundance: -; j_gene: TRBJ2-4; d_gene: -
CDR3nt: TGTGCCAGTAGTATAGGACAGGGGGCGCGGACCGGGGAGCTGTTTTTT; CDR3aa: CASSIGQGARTGELFF; v_gene: TRBV19; abundance: -; j_gene: TRBJ2-2; d_gene: TRBD1
CDR3nt: TGTGCCAGCAGCTTGGACAGGGCGAACACCGGGGAGCTGTTTTTT; CDR3aa: CASSLDRANTGELFF; v_gene: TRBV7-2; abundance: -; j_gene: TRBJ2-2; d_gene: TRBD1
CDR3nt: TGCGCCAGCAGCATGGACAGGGCAGAGACCCAGTACTTC; CDR3aa: CASSMDRAETQYF; v_gene: TRBV5-1; abundance: -; j_gene: TRBJ2-5; d_gene: TRBD1
CDR3nt: TGTGCCAGTAGTATTAGGGCCCCGGGACTAGTGCCAGATACGCAGTATTTT; CDR3aa: CASSIRAPGLVPDTQYF; v_gene: TRBV19; abundance: few; j_gene: TRBJ2-3; d_gene: TRBD2
CDR3nt: TGTGCCAGCTCACCACTCAATACAGAATCCCAAGAGACCCAGTACTTC; CDR3aa: CASSPLNTESQETQYF; v_gene: TRBV18; abundance: -; j_gene: TRBJ2-5; d_gene: -
CDR3nt: TGTGCCAGCAGCCCCTGGACTAAGAACACTGAAGCTTTCTTT; CDR3aa: CASSPWTKNTEAFF; v_gene: TRBV13; abundance: -; j_gene: TRBJ1-1; d_gene: -
CDR3nt: TGTGCCAGCAGGAAGCAAAATTCACCCCTCCACTTT; CDR3aa: CASRKQNSPLHF; v_gene: TRBV28; abundance: -; j_gene: TRBJ1-6; d_gene: -
CDR3nt: TGTGCCTGGGCCTCGACAGGGGGCTCTGGAAACACCATATATTTT; CDR3aa: CAWASTGGSGNTIYF; v_gene: TRBV30; abundance: -; j_gene: TRBJ1-3; d_gene: TRBD1
CDR3nt: TGTGCCAGCAGTAGCGGGGGGCACACAGATACGCAGTATTTT; CDR3aa: CASSSGGHTDTQYF; v_gene: TRBV28; abundance: -; j_gene: TRBJ2-3; d_gene: TRBD2
CDR3nt: TGCGCCAGCAGTCGGGACAGCTACGAGCAGTACTTC; CDR3aa: CASSRDSYEQYF; v_gene: TRBV10-2; abundance: -; j_gene: TRBJ2-7; d_gene: TRBD1
CDR3nt: TGTGCCAGCAGACCGGACAGAGCCTACGAGCAGTACTTC; CDR3aa: CASRPDRAYEQYF; v_gene: TRBV6-6; abundance: -; j_gene: TRBJ2-7; d_gene: -
CDR3nt: TGTGCCAGTAGTTCCGGGACTCCTGGCAACTATGGCTACACCTTC; CDR3aa: CASSSGTPGNYGYTF; v_gene: TRBV19; abundance: -; j_gene: TRBJ1-2; d_gene: -
CDR3nt: TGTGCCAGCAGTTCCCCCGGACTAGTTTACAATGAGCAGTTCTTC; CDR3aa: CASSSPGLVYNEQFF; v_gene: TRBV6-5; abundance: -; j_gene: TRBJ2-1; d_gene: TRBD2
CDR3nt: TGCGCCAGCTCCCTGTTCCGGACAGCCAACACTGAAGCTTTCTTT; CDR3aa: CASSLFRTANTEAFF; v_gene: TRBV5-1; abundance: -; j_gene: TRBJ1-1; d_gene: -
CDR3nt: TGCGCCAGCAGTGAGTCATACCGGGAGACCCAGTACTTC; CDR3aa: CASSESYRETQYF; v_gene: TRBV10-1; abundance: -; j_gene: TRBJ2-5; d_gene: -
CDR3nt: TGTGCCAGCAGCGTAGCTTCCATATTACTAGCGGGGGGGCATAGAGATACGCAGTATTTT; CDR3aa: CASSVASILLAGGHRDTQYF; v_gene: TRBV9; abundance: -; j_gene: TRBJ2-3; d_gene: TRBD2
CDR3nt: TGTGCCTGGAGCAGGACAGGAGCCAAAAACATTCAGTACTTC; CDR3aa: CAWSRTGAKNIQYF; v_gene: TRBV30; abundance: -; j_gene: TRBJ2-4; d_gene: TRBD1
CDR3nt: TGTGCCAGCAGCCAAGTCCACAGCTTCTATGGCTACACCTTC; CDR3aa: CASSQVHSFYGYTF; v_gene: TRBV14; abundance: -; j_gene: TRBJ1-2; d_gene: -
CDR3nt: TGCGCCAGCAGCCCTAGTAGCTCCTATAATTCACCCCTCCACTTT; CDR3aa: CASSPSSSYNSPLHF; v_gene: TRBV4-3; abundance: -; j_gene: TRBJ1-6; d_gene: -
CDR3nt: TGTGCCAGCAGCTTACAGGGCTCTGGAAACACCATATATTTT; CDR3aa: CASSLQGSGNTIYF; v_gene: TRBV5-4; abundance: -; j_gene: TRBJ1-3; d_gene: -
CDR3nt: TGTGCCAGCAGTTTAGGCAGGGACTACGAGCAGTACTTC; CDR3aa: CASSLGRDYEQYF; v_gene: TRBV28; abundance: few; j_gene: TRBJ2-7; d_gene: -
CDR3nt: TGTGCCAGCAGCCAGGGCCAGACTAGCACCCTCACAGATACGCAGTATTTT; CDR3aa: CASSQGQTSTLTDTQYF; v_gene: TRBV4-2; abundance: -; j_gene: TRBJ2-3; d_gene: TRBD2
CDR3nt: TGTGCCAGCAGCGGGGTCGGGGTGAAGAGCTACGAGCAGTACTTC; CDR3aa: CASSGVGVKSYEQYF; v_gene: TRBV7-2; abundance: -; j_gene: TRBJ2-7; d_gene: -
CDR3nt: TGCGCCAGCAGCGGACGACAGGGGTTGGACACTGAAGCTTTCTTT; CDR3aa: CASSGRQGLDTEAFF; v_gene: TRBV5-1; abundance: once; j_gene: TRBJ1-1; d_gene: TRBD1
CDR3nt: TGTGCCAGAAGTCTAGCGAAATCTAGCACAGATACGCAGTATTTT; CDR3aa: CARSLAKSSTDTQYF; v_gene: TRBV5-3; abundance: -; j_gene: TRBJ2-3; d_gene: -
CDR3nt: TGTGCCAGCAGTACGGGGACAGGGGTAAGAAATCAGCCCCAGCATTTT; CDR3aa: CASSTGTGVRNQPQHF; v_gene: TRBV27; abundance: -; j_gene: TRBJ1-5; d_gene: TRBD1
CDR3nt: TGTGCCAGCAGCTTCAGAGGGTCTAATTCACCCCTCCACTTT; CDR3aa: CASSFRGSNSPLHF; v_gene: TRBV5-6; abundance: -; j_gene: TRBJ1-6; d_gene: -
CDR3nt: TGCAGCGTTGTCGGCGGTCGTGTGGAGCAGTACTTC; CDR3aa: CSVVGGRVEQYF; v_gene: TRBV29-1; abundance: -; j_gene: TRBJ2-7; d_gene: -
CDR3nt: TGTGCCAGCAGTCAGCGGGGGGACACAGATACGCAGTATTTT; CDR3aa: CASSQRGDTDTQYF; v_gene: TRBV28; abundance: -; j_gene: TRBJ2-3; d_gene: TRBD2
CDR3nt: TGTGCCACCTCCGGACAGGGCGCAGATACGCAGTATTTT; CDR3aa: CATSGQGADTQYF; v_gene: TRBV18; abundance: -; j_gene: TRBJ2-3; d_gene: TRBD1
CDR3nt: TGTGCCAGCAGTACACTAGGGGGTAGGGAAAACACCATATATTTT; CDR3aa: CASSTLGGRENTIYF; v_gene: TRBV6-5; abundance: -; j_gene: TRBJ1-3; d_gene: -
CDR3nt: TGTGCCAGCAGTCAGGGGGCGGTTGGATATGGCTACACCTTC; CDR3aa: CASSQGAVGYGYTF; v_gene: TRBV2; abundance: -; j_gene: TRBJ1-2; d_gene: TRBD1
CDR3nt: TGTGCCACCAGCAGACTACAGGGGGAAACTAATGAAAAACTGTTTTTT; CDR3aa: CATSRLQGETNEKLFF; v_gene: TRBV15; abundance: -; j_gene: TRBJ1-4; d_gene: TRBD1
CDR3nt: TGTGCCAGCAGTTTAGGGGGGGGACAGGGGGAACTTTGGGAGACCCAGTACTTC; CDR3aa: CASSLGGGQGELWETQYF; v_gene: TRBV28; abundance: -; j_gene: TRBJ2-5; d_gene: TRBD1
CDR3nt: TGCGCCAGTAACCAGGGGTCCGCGAACACCGGGGAGCTGTTTTTT; CDR3aa: CASNQGSANTGELFF; v_gene: TRBV5-1; abundance: -; j_gene: TRBJ2-2; d_gene: -
CDR3nt: TGTGCCAGCGGGGGGGTAATATCCACAGATACGCAGTATTTT; CDR3aa: CASGGVISTDTQYF; v_gene: TRBV2; abundance: -; j_gene: TRBJ2-3; d_gene: TRBD2
CDR3nt: TGTGCCAGCACTTTAGTGGGACAGTTAGCAGATACGCAGTATTTT; CDR3aa: CASTLVGQLADTQYF; v_gene: TRBV7-8; abundance: -; j_gene: TRBJ2-3; d_gene: TRBD1
CDR3nt: TGCACCAGCAGCCCGGGACTACTCTCCTACAATGAGCAGTTCTTC; CDR3aa: CTSSPGLLSYNEQFF; v_gene: TRBV1; abundance: -; j_gene: TRBJ2-1; d_gene: -
CDR3nt: TGTGCCAGCAGCTTTAGCGGTGGAGGGTACGAGCAGTACTTC; CDR3aa: CASSFSGGGYEQYF; v_gene: TRBV7-9; abundance: -; j_gene: TRBJ2-7; d_gene: -
CDR3nt: TGTGCCAGCAGTGGACTTCAAGAGACCCAGTACTTC; CDR3aa: CASSGLQETQYF; v_gene: TRBV2; abundance: once; j_gene: TRBJ2-5; d_gene: -
CDR3nt: TGTGCCAGCAGCTTAGATCTAGGTGGCACAGATACGCAGTATTTT; CDR3aa: CASSLDLGGTDTQYF; v_gene: TRBV11-1; abundance: -; j_gene: TRBJ2-3; d_gene: -
CDR3nt: TGTGCCAGCAGTGGAGATAGTATTTCCTACAATGAGCAGTTCTTC; CDR3aa: CASSGDSISYNEQFF; v_gene: TRBV2; abundance: -; j_gene: TRBJ2-1; d_gene: -
CDR3nt: TGTGCCAGCAGCCCCCAGCGGGGGGGCCATGAGCAGTTCTTC; CDR3aa: CASSPQRGGHEQFF; v_gene: TRBV7-2; abundance: -; j_gene: TRBJ2-1; d_gene: TRBD2
CDR3nt: TGTGCCAGCAGTTCCCTCGGGGTTTTGAGCAATCAGCCCCAGCATTTT; CDR3aa: CASSSLGVLSNQPQHF; v_gene: TRBV28; abundance: -; j_gene: TRBJ1-5; d_gene: -
CDR3nt: TGTGCCAGCAGTTTATTTAGCGGTAGGAACAATGAGCAGTTCTTC; CDR3aa: CASSLFSGRNNEQFF; v_gene: TRBV5-4; abundance: -; j_gene: TRBJ2-1; d_gene: -
CDR3nt: TGTGCCAGCAGTGAGGAGGGGGGGTCCTACAATGAGCAGTTCTTC; CDR3aa: CASSEEGGSYNEQFF; v_gene: TRBV2; abundance: -; j_gene: TRBJ2-1; d_gene: -
CDR3nt: TGTGCCAGCAGTGGGCCCGGCCAGGGCAATCAGCCCCAGCATTTT; CDR3aa: CASSGPGQGNQPQHF; v_gene: TRBV25-1; abundance: -; j_gene: TRBJ1-5; d_gene: -
CDR3nt: TGTGCCAGCAGCTTAGCACGGGAAACCCTCAACTTC; CDR3aa: CASSLARETLNF; v_gene: TRBV7-8; abundance: -; j_gene: TRBJ2-7; d_gene: -
CDR3nt: TGTGCCAGCAGCCCTCGGACAGGGAGAAGGGCTTTCTTT; CDR3aa: CASSPRTGRRAFF; v_gene: TRBV7-9; abundance: -; j_gene: TRBJ1-1; d_gene: TRBD1
CDR3nt: TGTGCCAGCAGTTTAATCGGAGACGAGCAGTACTTC; CDR3aa: CASSLIGDEQYF; v_gene: TRBV28; abundance: -; j_gene: TRBJ2-7; d_gene: -
CDR3nt: TGTGCCAGCACAGGGTTGGTCTACGAGCAGTACTTC; CDR3aa: CASTGLVYEQYF; v_gene: TRBV6-1; abundance: -; j_gene: TRBJ2-7; d_gene: -
CDR3nt: TGTGCCTGGAGCAGGGACAGTGGATCCGGAAACACCATATATTTT; CDR3aa: CAWSRDSGSGNTIYF; v_gene: TRBV30; abundance: -; j_gene: TRBJ1-3; d_gene: TRBD1
CDR3nt: TGTGCCAGCAGCTCGGGACAGGGTACCAATCAGCCCCAGCATTTT; CDR3aa: CASSSGQGTNQPQHF; v_gene: TRBV7-3; abundance: few; j_gene: TRBJ1-5; d_gene: TRBD1
CDR3nt: TGTGCCAGCAGTTTGTGGGACAGGGGAGGTGGAAACACCATATATTTT; CDR3aa: CASSLWDRGGGNTIYF; v_gene: TRBV28; abundance: -; j_gene: TRBJ1-3; d_gene: TRBD1
CDR3nt: TGTGCCAGCAGTGGCGGGGGGGCGGGCACAGATACGCAGTATTTT; CDR3aa: CASSGGGAGTDTQYF; v_gene: TRBV6-5; abundance: once; j_gene: TRBJ2-3; d_gene: TRBD2
CDR3nt: TGTGCCCACCAGCTAGCTGGGCAAGATACGCAGTATTTT; CDR3aa: CAHQLAGQDTQYF; v_gene: TRBV9; abundance: -; j_gene: TRBJ2-3; d_gene: -
CDR3nt: TGCGCCAGCAGCTGGAGGGACGGTAAAAACATTCAGTACTTC; CDR3aa: CASSWRDGKNIQYF; v_gene: TRBV5-1; abundance: once; j_gene: TRBJ2-4; d_gene: -